This T cell receptor beta chain came from a study of shared clonotypes between healthy human individuals. Only in-frame clones appear in the TCRdb table, and some are missing; sequencing was by immunoSEQ multiplex PCR. The sample contains around 1,900,000 clones, 93% of which appear only once. Germline CDR1 is SGHRS and CDR2 is YFSETQ. This CDR3 comprises 17 residues. Trimming shortened V by 3 bases and J by 2 bases, and 20 bases separated the two germline ends. The sample holds one count of this clone. The naive CD8 subset, CD45RO-negative cells positively selected for CCR7, excluded terminally differentiated effector memory CD45RA+ cells.

V usage is TRBV5-1 and J usage is TRBJ2-5; D gene uncertain. The receptor comes from a man between 18 and 29 years old in good health. Some clones in this sample may be carry-over from other donors' samples. The material sequenced was naive CD8+ T cells from PBMCs. The CDR3 loop reads CASSSPVQDGLQETQYF. The DNA for the CDR3 is TGCGCCAGCAGCTCTCCAGTCCAGGACGGATTACAAGAGACCCAGTACTTC.